This T cell receptor (beta chain) is drawn from a study of T cells in Graves' hyperthyroidism and ophthalmopathy. Whole-study context: Blood from the periphery was taken at initial diagnosis, before any treatment. General study points: The model's output predicted ophthalmopathy at a median of roughly 6.9 months prior to onset.

It was uncontrolled infection, other autoimmune disease, pregnancy or lactation that excluded patients. 10 ml of fresh peripheral blood supplied the PBMCs. Concerning this clonotype itself: As yet, its antigen is unknown. A much bigger clone sits one base away, suggesting this may be a read error. The CDR3 ends on some other residue instead of the conserved phenylalanine or tryptophan, so this is likely a read error.

Amplified regions were TCR beta CDR3 sequences from RNA transcripts. Researchers ran a first-round RT-PCR on the TCR CDR3 using the HTBI primer set. TCRdb reprocessed the multiplex PCR reads via MiXCR and lists one record per CDR3 protein. The sample lists hundreds of thousands of distinct CDR3 sequences; around 15% were seen once. V was shortened by 3 bases and J by 5 bases, with 17 bases between the two germline ends. Germline CDR1 reads MDHEN; CDR2 reads SYDVKM. The CDR3 runs to 15 residues. The chain combines TRBV28 with TRBJ2-7; a weak D match, TRBD1 (5 bases). The specimen was blood. The sequence came from a woman aged 55-70 years with Graves' ophthalmopathy. The CDR3 DNA reads TGTGCCAGCAGTTTGCTCACCCGCAGGGCCCACGAGCAGTACCTC. Amino acid sequence: CASSLLTRRAHEQYL.